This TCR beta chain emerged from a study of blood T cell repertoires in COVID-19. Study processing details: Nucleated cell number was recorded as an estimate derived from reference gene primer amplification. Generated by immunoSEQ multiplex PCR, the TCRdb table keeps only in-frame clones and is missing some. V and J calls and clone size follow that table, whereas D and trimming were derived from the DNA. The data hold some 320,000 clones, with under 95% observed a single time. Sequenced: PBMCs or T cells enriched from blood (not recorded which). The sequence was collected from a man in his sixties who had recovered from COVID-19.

In DNA form, the CDR3 reads TGTGCCAGCAGAACAGGGGGTGAGACCCAGTACTTC. Protein product: CASRTGGETQYF. V and J are TRBV27 and TRBJ2-5, with 8 bases aligning to TRBD1. This CDR3 comprises 12 residues. CDR1 is MNHEY and CDR2 is SMNVEV in the germline V gene (reference sequence). The J segment lost 5 bases and the V segment lost 6 bases, leaving 2 bases of the junction unmatched.